This T cell receptor beta chain originates from a study of cytomegalovirus exposure and HLA in healthy donors. About the study: The same platform was used for the 120 validation repertoires and the 600 to 850 first-cohort repertoires, a later analysis reported. Study conclusions and caveats: Cytomegalovirus status, reportedly, was diagnosed with high specificity and sensitivity by the classifier.

The donors were in the roughly 130-subject validation cohort, distinct from the approximately 700-subject first cohort. CDR3 size: 15 residues. V lost 6 bases to trimming and J lost 2 bases; unmatched junction nucleotides: 10. Germline CDR1 reads SGDLS; CDR2 reads YYNGEE. Concerning this clone itself: The antigen is unknown.

Here immunoSEQ multiplex PCR was the method, and the copy in TCRdb shows in-frame clones only, minus some. This table has approximately 140,000 clones, 85% to 90% appearing once. The sample consisted of PBMCs. The chain carries TRBV9 and TRBJ1-1; 7 bases are a match to TRBD1. The origin of this receptor is a man between 18 and 29 years old in good health and CMV-seronegative. The CDR3 coding sequence is TGTGCCAGCAAAAGACCGGGACAGACAAACACTGAAGCTTTCTTT. Amino acid sequence: CASKRPGQTNTEAFF. Filled out from reference TRBV9 and TRBJ1-1, the complete variable domain reads DSGVTQTPKHLITATGQRVTLRCSPRSGDLSVYWYQQSLDQGLQFLIQYYNGEERAKGNILERFSAQQFPDLHSELNLSSLELGDSALYFCASKRPGQTNTEAFFGQGTRLTVV.